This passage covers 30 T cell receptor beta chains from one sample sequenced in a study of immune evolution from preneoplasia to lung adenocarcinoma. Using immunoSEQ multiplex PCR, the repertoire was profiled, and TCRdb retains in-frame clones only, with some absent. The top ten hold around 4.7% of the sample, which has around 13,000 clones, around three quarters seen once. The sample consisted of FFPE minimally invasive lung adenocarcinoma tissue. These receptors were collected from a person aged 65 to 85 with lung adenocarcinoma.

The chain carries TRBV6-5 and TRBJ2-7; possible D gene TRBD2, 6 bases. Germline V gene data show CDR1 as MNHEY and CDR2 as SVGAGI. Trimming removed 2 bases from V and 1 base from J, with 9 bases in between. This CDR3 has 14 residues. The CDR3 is CASSYAGRSYEQYF. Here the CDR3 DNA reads TGTGCCAGCAGTTACGCAGGGAGGTCCTACGAGCAGTACTTC.

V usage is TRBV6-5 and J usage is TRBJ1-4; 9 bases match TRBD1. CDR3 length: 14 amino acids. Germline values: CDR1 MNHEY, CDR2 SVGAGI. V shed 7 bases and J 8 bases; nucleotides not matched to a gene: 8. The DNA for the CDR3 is TGTGCCAGCACCCCGGGACAGGGACACGAAAAACTGTTTTTT. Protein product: CASTPGQGHEKLFF.

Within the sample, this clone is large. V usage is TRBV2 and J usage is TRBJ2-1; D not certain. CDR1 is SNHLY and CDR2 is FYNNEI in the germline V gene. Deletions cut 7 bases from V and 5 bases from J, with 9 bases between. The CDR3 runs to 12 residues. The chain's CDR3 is CASTRLNNEQFF. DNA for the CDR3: TGTGCCAGCACCAGACTCAACAATGAGCAGTTCTTC.

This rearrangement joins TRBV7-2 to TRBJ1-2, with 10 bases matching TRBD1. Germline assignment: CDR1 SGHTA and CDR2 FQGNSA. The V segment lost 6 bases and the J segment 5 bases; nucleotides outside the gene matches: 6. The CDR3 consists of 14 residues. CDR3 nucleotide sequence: TGTGCCAGCAGTCCCAGACAGGGGGCGTATGGCTACACCTTC. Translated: CASSPRQGAYGYTF. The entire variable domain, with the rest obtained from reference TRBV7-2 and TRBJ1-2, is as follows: GAGVSQSPSNKVTEKGKDVELRCDPISGHTALYWYRQSLGQGLEFLIYFQGNSAPDKSGLPSDRFSAERTGGSVSTLTIQRTQQEDSAVYLCASSPRQGAYGYTFGSGTRLTVV.

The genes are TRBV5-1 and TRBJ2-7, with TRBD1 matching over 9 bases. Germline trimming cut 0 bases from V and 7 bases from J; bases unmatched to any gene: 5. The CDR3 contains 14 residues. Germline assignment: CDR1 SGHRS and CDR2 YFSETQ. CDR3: CASSLGGQGGEQYF. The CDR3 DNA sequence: TGCGCCAGCAGCTTGGGGGGACAGGGCGGGGAGCAGTACTTC.

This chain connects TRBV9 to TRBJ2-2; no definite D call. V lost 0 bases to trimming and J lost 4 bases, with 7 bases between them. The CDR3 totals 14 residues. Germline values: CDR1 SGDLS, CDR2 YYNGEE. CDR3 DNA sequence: TGTGCCAGCAGCGTAGCTGTGGCCACCGGGGAGCTGTTTTTT. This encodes CASSVAVATGELFF. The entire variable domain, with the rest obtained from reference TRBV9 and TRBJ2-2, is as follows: DSGVTQTPKHLITATGQRVTLRCSPRSGDLSVYWYQQSLDQGLQFLIQYYNGEERAKGNILERFSAQQFPDLHSELNLSSLELGDSALYFCASSVAVATGELFFGEGSRLTVL.

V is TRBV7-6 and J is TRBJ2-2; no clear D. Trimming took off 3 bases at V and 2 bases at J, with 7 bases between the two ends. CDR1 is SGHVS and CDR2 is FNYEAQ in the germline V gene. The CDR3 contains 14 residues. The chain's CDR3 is CASSLRLNTGELFF. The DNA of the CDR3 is TGTGCCAGCAGCTTGAGGCTAAACACCGGGGAGCTGTTTTTT. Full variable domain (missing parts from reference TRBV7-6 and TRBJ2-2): GAGVSQSPRYKVTKRGQDVALRCDPISGHVSLYWYRQALGQGPEFLTYFNYEAQQDKSGLPNDRFSAERPEGSISTLTIQRTEQRDSAMYRCASSLRLNTGELFFGEGSRLTVL.

CDR3 amino acids: CASSMSRRLGETQYF. DNA for the CDR3: TGTGCCAGTAGTATGAGTCGACGGTTGGGGGAGACCCAGTACTTC. This sequence joins TRBV19 and TRBJ2-5; D ambiguous. Germline lookup yields CDR1 LNHDA and CDR2 SQIVND (reference sequence). This CDR3 has 15 amino acids. V was trimmed by 3 bases and J by 5 bases, leaving 16 bases between them.

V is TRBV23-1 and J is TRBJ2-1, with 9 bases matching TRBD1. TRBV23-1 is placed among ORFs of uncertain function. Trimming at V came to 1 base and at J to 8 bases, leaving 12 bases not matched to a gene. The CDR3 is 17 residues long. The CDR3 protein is CASSQLTRDRALDEQFF. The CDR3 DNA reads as TGCGCCAGCAGTCAATTGACCCGGGACAGGGCTTTGGATGAGCAGTTCTTC.

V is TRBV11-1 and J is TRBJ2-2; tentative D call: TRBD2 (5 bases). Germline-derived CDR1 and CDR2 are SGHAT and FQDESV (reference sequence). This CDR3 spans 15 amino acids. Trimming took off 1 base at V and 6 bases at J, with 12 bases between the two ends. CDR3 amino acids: CASSLGLAGSGELFF. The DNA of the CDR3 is TGTGCCAGCAGCTTAGGGCTAGCTGGGTCCGGGGAGCTGTTTTTT. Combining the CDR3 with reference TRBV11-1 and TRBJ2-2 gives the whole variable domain EAEVAQSPRYKITEKSQAVAFWCDPISGHATLYWYRQILGQGPELLVQFQDESVVDDSQLPKDRFSAERLKGVDSTLKIQPAELGDSAMYLCASSLGLAGSGELFFGEGSRLTVL.

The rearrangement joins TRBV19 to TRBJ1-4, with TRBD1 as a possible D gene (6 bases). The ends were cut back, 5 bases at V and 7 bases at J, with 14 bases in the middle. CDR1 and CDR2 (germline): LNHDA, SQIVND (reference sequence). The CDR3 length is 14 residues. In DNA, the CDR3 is TGTGCCAGTAGTTTTTGGGGGGCCGGTGAAAAACTGTTTTTT. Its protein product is CASSFWGAGEKLFF.

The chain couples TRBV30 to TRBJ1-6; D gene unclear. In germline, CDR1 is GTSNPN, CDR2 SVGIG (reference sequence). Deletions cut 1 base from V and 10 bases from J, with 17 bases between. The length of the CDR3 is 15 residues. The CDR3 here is CAWSAVTTSGSPLHF. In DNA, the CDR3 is TGTGCCTGGAGTGCCGTCACTACCTCGGGGTCACCCCTCCACTTT. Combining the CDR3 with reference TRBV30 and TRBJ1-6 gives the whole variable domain SQTIHQWPATLVQPVGSPLSLECTVEGTSNPNLYWYRQAAGRGLQLLFYSVGIGQISSEVPQNLSASRPQDRQFILSSKKLLLSDSGFYLCAWSAVTTSGSPLHFGNGTRLTVT.

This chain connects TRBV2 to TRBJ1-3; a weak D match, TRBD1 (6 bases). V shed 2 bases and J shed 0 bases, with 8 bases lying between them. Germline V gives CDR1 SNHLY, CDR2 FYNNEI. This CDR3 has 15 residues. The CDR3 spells CASSEQGISGNTIYF. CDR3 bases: TGTGCCAGCAGTGAACAGGGGATCTCTGGAAACACCATATATTTT.

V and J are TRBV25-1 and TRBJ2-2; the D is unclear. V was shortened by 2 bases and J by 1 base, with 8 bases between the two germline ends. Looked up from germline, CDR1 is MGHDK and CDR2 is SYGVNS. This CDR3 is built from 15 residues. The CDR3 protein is CASSENLLNTGELFF. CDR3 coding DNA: TGTGCCAGCAGTGAAAACCTTTTGAACACCGGGGAGCTGTTTTTT. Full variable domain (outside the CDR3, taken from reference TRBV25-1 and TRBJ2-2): EADIYQTPRYLVIGTGKKITLECSQTMGHDKMYWYQQDPGMELHLIHYSYGVNSTEKGDLSSESTVSRIRTEHFPLTLESARPSHTSQYLCASSENLLNTGELFFGEGSRLTVL.

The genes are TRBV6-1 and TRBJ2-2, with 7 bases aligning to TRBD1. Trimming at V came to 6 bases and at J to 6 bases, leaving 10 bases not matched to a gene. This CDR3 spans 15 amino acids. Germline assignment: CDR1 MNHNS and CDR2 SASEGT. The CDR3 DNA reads TGTGCCAGCAGCGCCGGGACAGCGAATTCCGGGGAGCTGTTTTTT. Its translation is CASSAGTANSGELFF.

The CDR3 region is CASSGGLNEAFF. For the CDR3, the DNA is TGCGCCAGCAGTGGGGGGCTTAATGAAGCTTTCTTT. J is TRBJ1-1 and V is TRBV10-1, with a possible D match to TRBD1 (6 bases). The CDR3 is 12 amino acids. Germline V lookup: CDR1 WNHNN, CDR2 SYGVQD (reference sequence). V lost 4 bases to trimming and J lost 7 bases, with 10 bases between them.

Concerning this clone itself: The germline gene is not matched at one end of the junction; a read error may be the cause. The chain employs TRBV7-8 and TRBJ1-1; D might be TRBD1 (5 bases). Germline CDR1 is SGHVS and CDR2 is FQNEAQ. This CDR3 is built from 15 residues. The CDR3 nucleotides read TGCGCCAGCAGCTTAGCGAGGGGAGTTAGCACTGAAGCTTTCTTT. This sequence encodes CASSLARGVSTEAFF. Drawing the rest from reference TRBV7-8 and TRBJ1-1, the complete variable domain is GAGVSQSPRYKVAKRGQDVALRCDPISGHVSLFWYQQALGQGPEFLTYFQNEAQLDKSGLPSDRFFAERPEGSVSTLKIQRTQQEDSAVYLCASSLARGVSTEAFFGQGTRLTVV.

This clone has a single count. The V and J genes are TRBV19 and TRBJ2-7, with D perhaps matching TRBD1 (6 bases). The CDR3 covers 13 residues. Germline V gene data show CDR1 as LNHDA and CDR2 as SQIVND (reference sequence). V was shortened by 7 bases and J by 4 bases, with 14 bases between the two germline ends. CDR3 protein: CASKWGLTYEQYF. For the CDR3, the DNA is TGTGCCAGTAAGTGGGGGCTCACATACGAGCAGTACTTC.

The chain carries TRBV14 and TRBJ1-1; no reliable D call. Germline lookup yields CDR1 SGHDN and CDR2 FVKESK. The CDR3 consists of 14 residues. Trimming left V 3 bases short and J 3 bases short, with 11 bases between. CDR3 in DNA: TGTGCCAGCAGCCACCTACAAAAGGACACTGAAGCTTTCTTT. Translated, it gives CASSHLQKDTEAFF.

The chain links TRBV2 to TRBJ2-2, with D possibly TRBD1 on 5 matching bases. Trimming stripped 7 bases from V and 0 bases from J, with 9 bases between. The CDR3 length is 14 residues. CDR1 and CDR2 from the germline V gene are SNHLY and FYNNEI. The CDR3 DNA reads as TGTGCCAGCAAAGGGGCAACGAACACCGGGGAGCTGTTTTTT. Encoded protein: CASKGATNTGELFF.

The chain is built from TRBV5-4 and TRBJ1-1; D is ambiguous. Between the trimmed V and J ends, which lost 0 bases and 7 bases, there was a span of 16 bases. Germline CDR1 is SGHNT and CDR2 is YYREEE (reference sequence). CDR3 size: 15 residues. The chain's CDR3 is CASSLARGLNGEAFF. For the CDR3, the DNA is TGTGCCAGCAGCTTGGCACGGGGTTTAAATGGTGAAGCTTTCTTT.

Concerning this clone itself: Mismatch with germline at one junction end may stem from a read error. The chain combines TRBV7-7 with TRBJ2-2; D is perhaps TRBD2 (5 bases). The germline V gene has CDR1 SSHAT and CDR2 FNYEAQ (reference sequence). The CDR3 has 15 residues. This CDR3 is CASSLGAANTGELFF. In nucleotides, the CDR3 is TGTGCTAGCAGCCTCGGAGCGGCGAACACCGGGGAGCTGTTTTTT. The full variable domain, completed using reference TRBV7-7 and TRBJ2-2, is GAGVSQSPRYKVTKRGQDVTLRCDPISSHATLYWYQQALGQGPEFLTYFNYEAQPDKSGLPSDRFSAERPEGSISTLTIQRTEQRDSAMYRCASSLGAANTGELFFGEGSRLTVL.

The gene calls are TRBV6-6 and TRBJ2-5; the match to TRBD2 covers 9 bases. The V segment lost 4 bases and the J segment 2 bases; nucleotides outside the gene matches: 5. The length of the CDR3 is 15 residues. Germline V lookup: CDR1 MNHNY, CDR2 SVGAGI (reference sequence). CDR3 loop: CASSFGGGAQETQYF. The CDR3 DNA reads TGTGCCAGCAGTTTCGGCGGGGGGGCACAAGAGACCCAGTACTTC.

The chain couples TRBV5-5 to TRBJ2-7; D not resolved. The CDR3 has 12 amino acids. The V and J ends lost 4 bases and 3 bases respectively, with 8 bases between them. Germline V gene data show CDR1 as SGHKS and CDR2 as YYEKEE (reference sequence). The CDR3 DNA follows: TGTGCCAGCAGCAGGGTTAACTACGAGCAGTACTTC. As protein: CASSRVNYEQYF.

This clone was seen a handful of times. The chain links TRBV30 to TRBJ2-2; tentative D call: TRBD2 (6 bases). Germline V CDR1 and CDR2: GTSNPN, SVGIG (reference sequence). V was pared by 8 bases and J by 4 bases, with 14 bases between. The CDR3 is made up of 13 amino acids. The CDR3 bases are TGTGCCGGGAAGGGACTTTCCACCGGGGAGCTGTTTTTT. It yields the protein CAGKGLSTGELFF.

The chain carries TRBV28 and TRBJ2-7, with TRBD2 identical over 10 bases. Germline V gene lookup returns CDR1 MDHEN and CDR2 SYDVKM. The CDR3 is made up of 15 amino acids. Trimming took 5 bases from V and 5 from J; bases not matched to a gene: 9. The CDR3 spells CASSTPPAGGHEQYF. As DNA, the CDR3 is TGTGCCAGCAGTACCCCCCCAGCGGGGGGGCACGAGCAGTACTTC.

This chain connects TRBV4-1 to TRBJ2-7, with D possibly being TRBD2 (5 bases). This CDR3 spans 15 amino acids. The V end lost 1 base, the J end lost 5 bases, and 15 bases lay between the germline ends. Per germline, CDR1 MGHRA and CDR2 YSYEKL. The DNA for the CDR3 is TGCGCCAGCAGCCAAGTTTTGAGGGATCGTAACGAGCAGTACTTC. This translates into CASSQVLRDRNEQYF.

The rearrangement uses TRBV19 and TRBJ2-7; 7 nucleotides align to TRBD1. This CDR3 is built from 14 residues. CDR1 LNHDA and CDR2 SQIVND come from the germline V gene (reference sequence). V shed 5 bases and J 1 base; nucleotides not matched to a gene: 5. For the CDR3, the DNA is TGTGCCAGTAGTCTAACGGACAGGTCCTACGAGCAGTACTTC. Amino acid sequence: CASSLTDRSYEQYF.

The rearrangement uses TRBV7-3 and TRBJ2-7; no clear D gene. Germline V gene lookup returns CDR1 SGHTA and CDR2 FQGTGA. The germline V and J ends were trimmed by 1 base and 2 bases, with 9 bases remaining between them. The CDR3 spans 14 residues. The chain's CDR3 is CASSLKGGTYEQYF. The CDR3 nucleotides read TGTGCCAGCAGCTTAAAGGGCGGCACCTACGAGCAGTACTTC.

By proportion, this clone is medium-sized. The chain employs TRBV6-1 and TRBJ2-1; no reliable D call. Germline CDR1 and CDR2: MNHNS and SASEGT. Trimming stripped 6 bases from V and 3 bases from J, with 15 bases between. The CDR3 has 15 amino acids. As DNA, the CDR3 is TGTGCCAGCAGGCTCTTTCTCTTGGGCTACAATGAGCAGTTCTTC. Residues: CASRLFLLGYNEQFF.